In its sample, the clone carrying this T cell receptor (beta chain) is medium-sized (0.01 to 0.1%). Its specificity is not known. This sample was taken from a study of memory CD4+ T cells and cytomegalovirus serostatus. Trimming took off 0 bases at V and 1 base at J, with 8 bases between the two ends. Germline-derived CDR1 and CDR2 are SGDLS and YYNGEE. The CDR3 consists of 14 residues. Broader study findings: Of under 200 reported CMV TCRbeta sequences, roughly 70 were found in memory CD4+ repertoires. Repertoires predicted CMV serostatus with median bootstrapped AUC of roughly 0.95.

The sort gate was single viable CD3+CD4+CD8-CD45RO+ cells for memory CD4+ T cells. Serostatus was set by detecting CMV pp150, pp28, p38, p52 IgG. Positive selection with CD4 microbeads enriched total CD4+ T cells. TCRdb's table, derived via immunoSEQ multiplex PCR, lists solely in-frame clones and lacks some. The sample includes tens of thousands of clones, around 82% seen only once; the top ten take about 0.8%. The gene calls are TRBV9 and TRBJ2-7; D not resolved. The receptor was derived from an adult in good health and CMV-seronegative. What was sequenced was memory CD4+ T cells from blood. The CDR3 DNA reads TGTGCCAGCAGCGTAGGCCCCCGATCCTACGAGCAGTACTTC. Protein product: CASSVGPRSYEQYF.